This T cell receptor beta chain emerged from a study of T cells after posttransplantation cyclophosphamide. A marrow graft followed busulfan-fludarabine conditioning, with cyclophosphamide on days +3 and +4. Study findings and constraints: Later blood repertoires were often dominated by clones from the donor CD8+ memory compartment.

Only in-frame clones appear in the TCRdb table, and some are missing; sequencing was by immunoSEQ multiplex PCR. The sample shows fewer than 2,000 clones, 70% to 85% of them seen only once. Germline CDR1 and CDR2: ENHRY and SYGVKD. This CDR3 is 13 amino acids long. V dropped 8 bases and J dropped 1; count of bases not matched to a gene: 5. This clone was seen more than once but under ten times. The antigen is not known. The gene calls are TRBV10-3 and TRBJ2-7, with TRBD1 matching 7 bases. This sample comprised CD4+ T cells sorted from PBMCs, obtained about 220 days after allogeneic stem cell transplant with posttransplant cyclophosphamide. The receptor's source is a female patient over 55 who received an allogeneic stem cell transplant from an unrelated donor, was CMV-positive, and had acute GVHD only. A share of the T cells may be of graft donor origin. CDR3 coding DNA: TGTGCCATCCGACAGGGCCCTTCCTACGAGCAGTACTTC. Its protein is CAIRQGPSYEQYF.